The present TCR beta chain was sequenced within a study of blood T cell repertoires in COVID-19. On the study more broadly: The United States, Italy and Spain supplied acute and convalescent COVID-19 samples.

In the original workflow: Researchers report that nucleated cell counts were estimated from reference gene primer amplification. TCRdb keeps only in-frame clones here, not all; method: immunoSEQ multiplex PCR. The D gene and trimming were derived from the DNA, and the V and J assignments and clone size from that table. The sample shows over 250,000 clones, over 80% of them seen only once. This clone appeared many times. Patients from Seattle were sampled longitudinally, starting during active infection. Germline CDR1 is LGHDT and CDR2 is YNNKEL (reference sequence). The CDR3 extends over 16 amino acids. V lost 5 bases, J lost 1 base, and 10 bases stayed unmatched.

The TCR originated in a woman between 50 and 59 years old with COVID-19, enrolled during active disease. V is TRBV3-1 (or the pseudogene TRBV3-2) and J is TRBJ1-1, with 7 bases fitting TRBD1. Sequencing was performed on peripheral blood. The CDR3, as DNA: TGTGCCAGCAGCAAAAGACAGGGAATTGCGAACACTGAAGCTTTCTTT. Residues: CASSKRQGIANTEAFF.